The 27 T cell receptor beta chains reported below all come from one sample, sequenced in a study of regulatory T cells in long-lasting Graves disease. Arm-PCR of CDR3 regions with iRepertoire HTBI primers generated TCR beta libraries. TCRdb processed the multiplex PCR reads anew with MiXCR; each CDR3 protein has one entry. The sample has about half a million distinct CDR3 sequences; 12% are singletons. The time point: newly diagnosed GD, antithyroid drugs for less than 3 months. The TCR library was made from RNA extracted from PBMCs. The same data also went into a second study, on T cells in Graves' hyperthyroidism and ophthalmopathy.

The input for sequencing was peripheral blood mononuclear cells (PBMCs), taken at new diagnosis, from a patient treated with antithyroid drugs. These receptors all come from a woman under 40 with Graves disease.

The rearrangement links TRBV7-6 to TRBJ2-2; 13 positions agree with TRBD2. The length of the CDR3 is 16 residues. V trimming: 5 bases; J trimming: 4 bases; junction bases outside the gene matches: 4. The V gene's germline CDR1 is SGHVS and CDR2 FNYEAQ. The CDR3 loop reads CASSILAGGLTGELFF. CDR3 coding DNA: TGTGCCAGCAGCATACTAGCGGGAGGGCTCACCGGGGAGCTGTTTTTT. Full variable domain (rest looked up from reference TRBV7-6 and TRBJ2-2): GAGVSQSPRYKVTKRGQDVALRCDPISGHVSLYWYRQALGQGPEFLTYFNYEAQQDKSGLPNDRFSAERPEGSISTLTIQRTEQRDSAMYRCASSILAGGLTGELFFGEGSRLTVL.

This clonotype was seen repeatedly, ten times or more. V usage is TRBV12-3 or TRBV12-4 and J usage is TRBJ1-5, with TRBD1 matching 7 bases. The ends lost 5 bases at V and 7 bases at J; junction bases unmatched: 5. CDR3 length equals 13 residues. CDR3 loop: CASSRQGGQPQHF. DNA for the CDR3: TGTGCCAGCAGTAGACAGGGAGGGCAGCCCCAGCATTTT.

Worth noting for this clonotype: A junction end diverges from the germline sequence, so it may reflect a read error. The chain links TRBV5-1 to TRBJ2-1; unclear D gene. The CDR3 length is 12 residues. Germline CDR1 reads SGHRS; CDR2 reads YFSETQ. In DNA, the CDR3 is TGCGCCAGCAGCCTCTCGGTCAATGAGCAATTCTTC. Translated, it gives CASSLSVNEQFF. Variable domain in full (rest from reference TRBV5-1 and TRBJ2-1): KAGVTQTPRYLIKTRGQQVTLSCSPISGHRSVSWYQQTPGQGLQFLFEYFSETQRNKGNFPGRFSGRQFSNSRSEMNVSTLELGDSALYLCASSLSVNEQFFGPGTRLTVL.

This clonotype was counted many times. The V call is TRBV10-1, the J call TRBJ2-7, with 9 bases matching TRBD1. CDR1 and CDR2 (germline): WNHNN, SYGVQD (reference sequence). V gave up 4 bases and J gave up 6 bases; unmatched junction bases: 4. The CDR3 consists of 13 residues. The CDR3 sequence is CASSGTGDGEQYF. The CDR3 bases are TGCGCCAGCAGTGGGACAGGGGACGGCGAGCAGTACTTC.

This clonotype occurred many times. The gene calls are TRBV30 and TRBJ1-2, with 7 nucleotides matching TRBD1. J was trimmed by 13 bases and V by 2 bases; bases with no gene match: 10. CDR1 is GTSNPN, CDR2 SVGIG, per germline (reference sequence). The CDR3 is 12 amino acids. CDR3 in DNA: TGTGCCTGGAGTATAAACACAGGGGTGGGCACCTTC. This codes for CAWSINTGVGTF.

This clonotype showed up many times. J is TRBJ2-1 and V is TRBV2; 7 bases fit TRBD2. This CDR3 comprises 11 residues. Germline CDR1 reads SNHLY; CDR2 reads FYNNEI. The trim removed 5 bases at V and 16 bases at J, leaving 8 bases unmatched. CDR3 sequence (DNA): TGTGCCAGCAGTAATGGGGGACTACGCTTCTTC. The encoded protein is CASSNGGLRFF.

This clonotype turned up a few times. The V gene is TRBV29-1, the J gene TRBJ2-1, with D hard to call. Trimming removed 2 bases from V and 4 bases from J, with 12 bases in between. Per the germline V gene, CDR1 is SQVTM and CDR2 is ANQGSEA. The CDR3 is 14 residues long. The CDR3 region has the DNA TGCAGCGTTGAAACGGCGACACCGTACAATGAGCAGTTCTTC. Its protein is CSVETATPYNEQFF.

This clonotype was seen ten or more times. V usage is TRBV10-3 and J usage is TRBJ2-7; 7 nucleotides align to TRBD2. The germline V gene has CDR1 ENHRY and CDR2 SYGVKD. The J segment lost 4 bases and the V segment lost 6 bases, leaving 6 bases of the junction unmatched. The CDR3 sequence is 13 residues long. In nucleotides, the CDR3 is TGTGCCATCAGACAAGGACTAGGATACGAGCAGTACTTC. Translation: CAIRQGLGYEQYF.

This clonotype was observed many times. The CDR3 reads CASSHLGGGRTEAFF. DNA for the CDR3: TGTGCCAGCAGCCACCTTGGGGGGGGTCGAACTGAAGCTTTCTTT. This rearrangement joins TRBV3-1 to TRBJ1-1, with D tentatively TRBD1 (5 bases). This CDR3 has 15 amino acids. Trimming cost V 3 bases and J 5 bases, with 16 bases left between them. Germline CDR1 is LGHDT and CDR2 is YNNKEL (reference sequence).

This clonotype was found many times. The CDR3 spells CASRPRTALEQYF. CDR3 sequence (DNA): TGTGCCAGCAGACCCCGGACAGCTTTAGAGCAGTACTTC. This chain uses TRBV6-2 or TRBV6-3 with TRBJ2-7; tentatively, D is TRBD1 (6 bases). The CDR3 has 13 amino acids. The germline V gene has CDR1 MNHEY and CDR2 SVGEGT. The V and J ends lost 6 bases and 7 bases respectively, with 16 bases between them.

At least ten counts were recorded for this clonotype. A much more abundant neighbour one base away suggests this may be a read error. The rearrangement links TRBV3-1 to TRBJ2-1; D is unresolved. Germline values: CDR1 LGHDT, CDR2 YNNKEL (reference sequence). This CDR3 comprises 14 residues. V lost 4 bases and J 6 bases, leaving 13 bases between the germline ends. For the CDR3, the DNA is TGTGCCAGCAGCCCCCAGATCGGGTGCAATGAGCAGTTCTTC. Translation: CASSPQIGCNEQFF.

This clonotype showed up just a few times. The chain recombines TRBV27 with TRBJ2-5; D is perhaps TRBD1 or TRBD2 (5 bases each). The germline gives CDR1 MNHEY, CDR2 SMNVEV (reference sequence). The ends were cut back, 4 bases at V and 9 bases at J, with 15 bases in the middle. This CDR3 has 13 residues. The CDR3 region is CASSSGPGMPQYF. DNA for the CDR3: TGTGCCAGCAGTTCGGGACCAGGGATGCCCCAGTACTTC.

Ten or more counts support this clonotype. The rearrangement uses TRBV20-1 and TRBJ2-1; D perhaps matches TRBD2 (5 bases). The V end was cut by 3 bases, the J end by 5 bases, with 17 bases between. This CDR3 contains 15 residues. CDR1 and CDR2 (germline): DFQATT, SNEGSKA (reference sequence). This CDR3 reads CSARGSGRGNNEQFF. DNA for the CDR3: TGCAGTGCTAGGGGGAGCGGCCGAGGGAACAATGAGCAGTTCTTC.

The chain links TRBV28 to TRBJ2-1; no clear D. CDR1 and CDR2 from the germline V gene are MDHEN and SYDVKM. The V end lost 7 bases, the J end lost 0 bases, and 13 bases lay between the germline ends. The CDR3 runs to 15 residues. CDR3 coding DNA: TGTGCCAGCATTTCAAGCCCTAGCTCCTACAATGAGCAGTTCTTC. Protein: CASISSPSSYNEQFF.

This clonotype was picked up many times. CDR3 nucleotide sequence: TGCAGTGCTTCGCGGGGGGCGCGCGGGGAGCTGTTTTTT. It codes for CSASRGARGELFF. V gene TRBV20-1 combines with J gene TRBJ2-2; 8 nucleotides line up with TRBD2. Germline loops: CDR1 DFQATT, CDR2 SNEGSKA (reference sequence). V gave up 5 bases and J gave up 7 bases; unmatched junction bases: 6. The CDR3 has 13 residues.

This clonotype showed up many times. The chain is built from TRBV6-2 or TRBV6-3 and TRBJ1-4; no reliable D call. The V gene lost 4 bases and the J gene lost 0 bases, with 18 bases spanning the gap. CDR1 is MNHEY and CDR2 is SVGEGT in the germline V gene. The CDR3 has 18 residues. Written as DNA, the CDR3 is TGTGCCAGCAGTTCACTCCAAGAAGGACGGGCAACTAATGAAAAACTGTTTTTT. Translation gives CASSSLQEGRATNEKLFF.

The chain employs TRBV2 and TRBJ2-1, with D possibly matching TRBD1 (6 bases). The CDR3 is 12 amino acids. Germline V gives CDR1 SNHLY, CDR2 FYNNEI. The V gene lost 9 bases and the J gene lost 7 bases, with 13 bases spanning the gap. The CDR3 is CARYREGNEQFF. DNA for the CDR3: TGTGCCAGATACAGGGAAGGGAATGAGCAGTTCTTC.

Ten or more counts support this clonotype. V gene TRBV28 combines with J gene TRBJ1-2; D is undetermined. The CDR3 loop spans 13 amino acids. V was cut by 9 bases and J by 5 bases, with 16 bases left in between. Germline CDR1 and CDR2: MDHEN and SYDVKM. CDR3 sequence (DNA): TGTGCCAGGCTACCTATCGGTCCTTATGGCTACACCTTC. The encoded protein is CARLPIGPYGYTF.

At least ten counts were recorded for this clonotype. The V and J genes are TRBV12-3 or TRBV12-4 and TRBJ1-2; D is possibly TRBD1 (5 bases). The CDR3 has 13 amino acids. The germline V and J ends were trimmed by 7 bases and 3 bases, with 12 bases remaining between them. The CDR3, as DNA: TGTGCCAGCATTGACAGCGGATACTATGGCTACACCTTC. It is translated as CASIDSGYYGYTF.

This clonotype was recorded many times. CDR3 nucleotides: TGTGCCAGCAGCCCCCGCCCCCGGCAGGGCCGAAGCGAGCAGTACTTC. Encoded protein: CASSPRPRQGRSEQYF. The chain couples TRBV3-1 to TRBJ2-7; TRBD1 is a possible D gene (5 bases). The germline gives CDR1 LGHDT, CDR2 YNNKEL (reference sequence). V gave up 4 bases and J gave up 6 bases, with 22 bases separating them. The length of the CDR3 is 16 residues.

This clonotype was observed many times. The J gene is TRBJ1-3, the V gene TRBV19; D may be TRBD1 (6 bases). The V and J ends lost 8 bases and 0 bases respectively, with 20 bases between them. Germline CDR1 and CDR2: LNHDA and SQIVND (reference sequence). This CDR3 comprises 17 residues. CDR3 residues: CASSSSGTYYSGNTIYF. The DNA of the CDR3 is TGTGCCAGTTCCTCTTCGGGGACATACTACTCTGGAAACACCATATATTTT.

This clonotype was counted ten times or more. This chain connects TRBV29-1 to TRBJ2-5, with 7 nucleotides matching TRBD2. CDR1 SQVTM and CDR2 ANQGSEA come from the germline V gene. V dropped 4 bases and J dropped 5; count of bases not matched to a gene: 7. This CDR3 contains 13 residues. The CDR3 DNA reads TGCAGCGTTGTGACGGGGACTACGGAGACCCAGTACTTC. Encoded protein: CSVVTGTTETQYF.

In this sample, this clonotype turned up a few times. The CDR3 DNA sequence: TGTGCCAGCAGGGGGGGGGGGGCCGGGGAGCTGTTTTTT. Translating gives CASRGGGAGELFF. The J gene is TRBJ2-2, the V gene TRBV2; TRBD2 matches 7 bases. V shed 6 bases and J 6 bases; nucleotides not matched to a gene: 4. The CDR3 consists of 13 residues. Per the germline V gene, CDR1 is SNHLY and CDR2 is FYNNEI.

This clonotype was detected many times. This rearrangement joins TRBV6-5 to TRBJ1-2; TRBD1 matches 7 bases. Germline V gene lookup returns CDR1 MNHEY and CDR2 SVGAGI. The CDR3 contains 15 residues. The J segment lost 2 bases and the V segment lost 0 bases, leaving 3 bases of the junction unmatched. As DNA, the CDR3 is TGTGCCAGCAGTTACTCACCGGGACAGAACTATGGCTACACCTTC. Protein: CASSYSPGQNYGYTF.

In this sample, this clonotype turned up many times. CDR3 DNA sequence: TGTGCCACCAGCAGAGGGGCCGGGCCCTCCTACGAGCAGTACTTC. Translation gives CATSRGAGPSYEQYF. The J gene is TRBJ2-7, the V gene TRBV15, with D unclear. Germline V gene sequence: CDR1 LNHNV, CDR2 YYDKDF (reference sequence). V was pared by 1 base and J by 0 bases, with 10 bases between. This CDR3 is built from 15 residues.

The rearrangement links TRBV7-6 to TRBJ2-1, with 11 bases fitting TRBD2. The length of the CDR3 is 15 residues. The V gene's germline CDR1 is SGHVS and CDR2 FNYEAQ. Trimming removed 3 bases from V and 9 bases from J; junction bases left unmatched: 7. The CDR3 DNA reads TGTGCCAGCAGCTTGGGACTAGCGGCCATCAGTGAGCAGTTCTTC. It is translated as CASSLGLAAISEQFF.

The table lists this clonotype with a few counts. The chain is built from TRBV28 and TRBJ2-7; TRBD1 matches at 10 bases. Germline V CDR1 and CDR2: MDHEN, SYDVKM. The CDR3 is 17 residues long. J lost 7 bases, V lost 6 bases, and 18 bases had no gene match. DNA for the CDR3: TGTGCCAGCAGACACGTGAGGCGGGACAGGGGTTCGTGGGAGCAGTACTTC. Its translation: CASRHVRRDRGSWEQYF.